This T cell receptor (beta chain) was retrieved from a study of blood T cells in healthy people across ages (dated by TCRdb to about 2015). About the investigation overall: In model experiments, template switching captured about one uniquely barcoded TCR beta cDNA molecule for every two T cells. Age-related changes in TCR beta repertoire diversity were measured in the study by deep sequencing normalized with unique cDNA molecular identifiers. Donors were grouped into four age groups: young (average 16 years), middle-aged (around 39), aged (over 55) and long-lived (approximately 75). To avoid experimental bias, donors of different ages were randomly spread across the sequencing lanes. Two additional independent replicas of 1 million unique cDNA reads from the same blood draw were analyzed for two donors (one aged 18 to 30 and one aged 80 or older).

This clonotype has a handful of counts. The clone's antigen remains unknown. Per-nucleotide qualities are absent, and no much larger clonotype sits a single base away. Paper-wide results and their limitations: Conclusive comparison of naive and antigen-experienced compartments was prevented by the profiling of bulk unsorted PBMCs. As age increased, observed TCR beta diversity per million T cells dropped in a roughly linear way, and a significant reduction was already evident by age 40. Because donor CMV infection status was unknown, age-related changes in expanded clonotypes were potentially confounded. A strong correlation was found between observed TCR beta diversity and the percentage of naive T cells measured by flow cytometry. The long-lived group showed more naive CD4+ T cells, fewer expanded clones and increased TCR diversity than the aged group, suggesting age selection. Total diversity estimates from one million sequenced T cells were considered lower bounds and underestimates.

The receptor library was made with 5' RACE. Reads for this sample came from an Illumina HiSeq 2500. A second PCR of about 6 to 11 cycles was run with a J-beta primer mix and a sample-barcoded 5' primer. A unique molecular identifier was introduced onto each TCR beta cDNA molecule by a template-switch 5' adaptor carrying 12 random nucleotides. At least 2.5 million CDR3-containing paired-end reads were obtained from each sample. First-strand cDNA was synthesized from all RNA with the Mint cDNA synthesis kit, primed by a TRBC-specific oligonucleotide. All cDNA was treated with uracil-DNA glycosylase and then went through a first 18-cycle PCR with the universal primers M1SS and BC2_uni_R. On the authors' methods: For normalization, 1 million high-quality reads were randomly selected from each sample, with every read carrying a distinct molecular identifier. Instead of being binned into consensus sequences, reads that shared molecular identifiers were thrown out. CDR3 identification, clonotype clustering and error correction used MiTCR with a Q25 quality threshold and the strictest error-elimination algorithm. A nonparametric unseen species model with Euler transformation was used to estimate a lower bound on total TCR beta diversity. TCRdb handled the public reads itself, with Q25 trimming in fastp and clone calling in MiXCR, and kept productive beta chains. A single entry per CDR3 protein holds the most common genes and DNA from its merged rows. The V and J calls here are based on TCRdb, not the publication. This sample is represented by about 570,000 distinct CDR3 sequences; approximately 30% of them were singletons. The ten largest clones add up to approximately 17% of the sample.

Based on the germline V gene, the CDR1 and CDR2 sequences are SGHAT and FQNNGV. V was cut back by 5 bases and J by 1 base, leaving a gap of 17 bases between them. There are 16 amino acids in the CDR3, from cysteine to phenylalanine inclusive. The CDR3 DNA has 48 bases and is translated from base 1. The roughly 37 donors, aged about 6 to 95 years, were systemically healthy Caucasian individuals from Russia. Around 10 milliliters of peripheral blood were collected from each donor into EDTA-treated Vacutainer tubes. Ficoll-Paque density-gradient centrifugation was used to isolate PBMCs, with at least 6.5 million per sample. Trizol reagent was used to extract total RNA from PBMCs, with at least 5.5 micrograms per sample. For every donor, flow cytometry on a PBMC aliquot measured the percentage of naive CD45RAhigh/CD27high T cells.

The rearrangement joined TRBV11-2 to TRBJ1-1; the D gene remains uncertain. This sequence was found in an older woman in good health. Material for sequencing was blood. The DNA reads TGTGCCAGCAGCCCCCAGCCCCCAGACGGGAACACTGAAGCTTTCTTT. Translation gives CASSPQPPDGNTEAFF.